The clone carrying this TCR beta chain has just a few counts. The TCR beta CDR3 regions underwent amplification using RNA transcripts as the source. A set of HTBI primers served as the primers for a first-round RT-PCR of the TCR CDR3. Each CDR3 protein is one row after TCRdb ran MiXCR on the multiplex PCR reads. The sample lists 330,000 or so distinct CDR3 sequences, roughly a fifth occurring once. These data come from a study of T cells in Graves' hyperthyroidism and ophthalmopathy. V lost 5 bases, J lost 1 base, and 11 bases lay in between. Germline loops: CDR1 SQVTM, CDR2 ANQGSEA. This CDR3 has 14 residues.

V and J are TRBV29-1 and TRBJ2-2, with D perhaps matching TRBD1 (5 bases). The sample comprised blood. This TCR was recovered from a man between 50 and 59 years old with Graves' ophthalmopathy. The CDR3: CSVLKQENTGELFF. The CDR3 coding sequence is TGCAGCGTTCTAAAACAGGAGAACACCGGGGAGCTGTTTTTT.